The source of this TCR beta chain is a study of blood T cell repertoires in COVID-19. Study details: Acute-phase and convalescent COVID-19 samples originated in the United States, Italy and Spain. Sources were T cells, B-cell-depleted T cells, or PBMCs; the material itself was cDNA or gDNA.

Authors' analysis steps: Using reference gene primer amplification, nucleated cell counts were estimated. The table came from immunoSEQ multiplex PCR; TCRdb's copy has only in-frame clones and leaves some out. V, J and clone size derive from that table, while D and trimming were established from the DNA sequence. There are 200,000 to 250,000 clones in the sample; about 90% occur only once, and 12% lies in the top ten. A few counts support this clone. The specimen sequenced was peripheral blood. The sequence was collected from a woman under 30 who had recovered from COVID-19.

CDR3 amino acids: CASSYRGGTEAFF. Written as DNA, the CDR3 is TGTGCCAGCAGTTACCGGGGAGGGACTGAAGCTTTCTTT. The rearrangement links TRBV6-5 to TRBJ1-1; D is ambiguous. CDR3 length: 13 amino acids. Germline V lookup: CDR1 MNHEY, CDR2 SVGAGI. The V and J ends lost 2 bases and 5 bases respectively, with 9 bases between them.